These T cell receptor beta chains were read from a single sample in a study of OX40 agonist ivuxolimab in advanced cancers. Only in-frame clones appear in the TCRdb table, and some are missing; sequencing was by immunoSEQ multiplex PCR. The sample records 20,000 to 30,000 clones, roughly three quarters being singletons. The sample consisted of CD4+ or CD8+ T cells sorted from blood, taken in a trial of the OX40 agonist ivuxolimab. All receptors derive from an adult with an advanced solid tumor such as melanoma, head and neck, liver or kidney cancer. The CDR3 runs from the conserved cysteine through the conserved F or W. Fields, in order: D gene, clone size, V gene, J gene, CDR3 DNA, CDR3 protein. A D gene is named only where the DNA matches it firmly. Expanded clones are given a class, and other clones once, few, many or no size at all.

NA	NA	TRBV30	TRBJ1-2	TGTGCCTGGGGAGGGGGATATGGCTACACCTTC	CAWGGGYGYTF
TRBD1	NA	TRBV19	TRBJ1-4	TGTGCCAGTAGTATTCAACAGGGGACTAATGAAAAACTGTTTTTT	CASSIQQGTNEKLFF
TRBD2	NA	TRBV9	TRBJ2-5	TGTGCCAGCACCACAGGCGGGAGGGGAGAGACCCAGTACTTC	CASTTGGRGETQYF
TRBD2	NA	TRBV10-2	TRBJ2-1	TGCGCCAGCAGTGATCCCCTAGCGGGAGGCCGACATGAGCAGTTCTTC	CASSDPLAGGRHEQFF
NA	NA	TRBV7-2	TRBJ2-1	TGTGCCAGCAGCTTAGCTCGGAGATCAGAAGGGCAGTTCTTC	CASSLARRSEGQFF
NA	NA	TRBV7-2	TRBJ1-6	TGTGCCAGCAGCTTTTCGCCGAGGGGAAATTCACCCCTCCACTTT	CASSFSPRGNSPLHF
NA	NA	TRBV5-5	TRBJ1-1	TGTGCCAGCAGCCCTGGACAGTCAGTGAACACTGAAGCTTTCTTT	CASSPGQSVNTEAFF
NA	NA	TRBV10-3	TRBJ2-7	TGTGCCATCAGGGGCGCGGTCCTCGGAGAGCAGTACTTC	CAIRGAVLGEQYF
NA	NA	TRBV28	TRBJ1-1	TGTGCCAGCAGTCCGGCGGGGGCGAACACTGAAGCTTTCTTT	CASSPAGANTEAFF
NA	NA	TRBV11-2	TRBJ2-3	TGTGCCAGCAGCTTAGAGATAGCGTCTGATACGCAGTATTTT	CASSLEIASDTQYF
NA	NA	TRBV6-6	TRBJ2-3	TGTGCCAGCAGACCTACCGGGACTGGGGAATTAGGTACGCAGTATTTT	CASRPTGTGELGTQYF
TRBD2	NA	TRBV29-1	TRBJ2-2	TGCAGCGTTGGCCGACTAGCGGGGAACACCGGGGAGCTGTTTTTT	CSVGRLAGNTGELFF
TRBD1	NA	TRBV7-9	TRBJ2-7	TGTGCCAGCAGCCCAGGACAGGGTGTAACCGCAGGCGAGCAGTACTTC	CASSPGQGVTAGEQYF
NA	NA	TRBV6-5	TRBJ1-4	TGTGCCAGCAGTTATCAAACAACTAATGAAAAACTGTTTTTT	CASSYQTTNEKLFF
NA	NA	TRBV7-9	TRBJ1-4	TGTGCCAGCAGCTTAGCGGTTGGGGGATCCAGCGAAAAACTGTTTTTT	CASSLAVGGSSEKLFF
NA	NA	TRBV5-1	TRBJ1-3	TGCGCCAGCAGCCTACCCGGGACTGGAAACACCATATATTTT	CASSLPGTGNTIYF
NA	NA	TRBV5-5	TRBJ2-7	TGTGCCAGCAGCTTGGTGTCGCAGGAGGAGCAGTACTTC	CASSLVSQEEQYF
NA	once	TRBV6-1	TRBJ1-2	TGTGCCAGCAGTATGACACTCCCCGTTTGGTATGGCTACACCTTC	CASSMTLPVWYGYTF
TRBD2	once	TRBV6-1	TRBJ2-5	TGTGCCAGCAGCCCTACTAGCGGGACGCAAGAGACCCAGTACTTC	CASSPTSGTQETQYF
NA	once	TRBV7-2	TRBJ2-7	TGTGCCAGCAGCTTAACTTTCGTTTATCCGAGCGAGCAGTACTTC	CASSLTFVYPSEQYF
NA	NA	TRBV27	TRBJ2-7	TGTGCCAGCAGCCCTTACACGGAGGGCGGCCAGCAGTACTTC	CASSPYTEGGQQYF
TRBD1	NA	TRBV5-1	TRBJ2-2	TGCGCCAGCGGACCCGCGGGACAGGGGGTTCTCGCGAGGGTCGAGGAGCTGTTTTTT	CASGPAGQGVLARVEELFF
NA	NA	TRBV7-2	TRBJ2-7	TGTGCCAGCAGCCCCTCGAAGCTCGAGCAGTACTTC	CASSPSKLEQYF
NA	NA	TRBV6-1	TRBJ2-2	TGTGCCAGCAGTGAATGGGCCGGGGAGCTGTTTTTT	CASSEWAGELFF
NA	NA	TRBV5-8	TRBJ1-4	TGTGCCAGCCTAATGTACCCGAATGAAAAACTGTTTTTT	CASLMYPNEKLFF
NA	NA	TRBV18	TRBJ2-2	TGTGCCAGCTCACCAGAATCAAGACAAAACACCGGGGAGCTGTTTTTT	CASSPESRQNTGELFF